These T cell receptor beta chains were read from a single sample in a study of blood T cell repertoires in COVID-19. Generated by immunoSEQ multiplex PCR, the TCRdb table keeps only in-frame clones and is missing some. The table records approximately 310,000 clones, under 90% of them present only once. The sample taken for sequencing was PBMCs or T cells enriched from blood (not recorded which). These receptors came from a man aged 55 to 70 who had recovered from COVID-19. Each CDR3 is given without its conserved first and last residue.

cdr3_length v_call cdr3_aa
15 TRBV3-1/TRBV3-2 ASSQYGTSGSRDEQF
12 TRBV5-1 ASSLGRDTGAQH
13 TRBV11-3 ASSPGQGTYNEQF
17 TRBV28 ASSLLGPDLAAQNYGYT
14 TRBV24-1 ATSDRTSGWVSEQF
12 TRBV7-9 ASSSGTSVYEQF
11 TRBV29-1 SVHSGGTDTQY
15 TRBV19 ASSIANSGRALDTQY
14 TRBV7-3 ASSLRGSGSVETQY
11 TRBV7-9 ASSAGGGQPQH
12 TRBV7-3 ASSLGLAGDTQY
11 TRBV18 ASSPYSQETQY
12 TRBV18 ASSPVLSSTEAF
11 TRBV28 ASSWAGGYEQY
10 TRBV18 ASSPTTGVAF
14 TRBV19 ASSIQGPYSNQPQH
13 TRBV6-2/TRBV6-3 ASSTPGQATLGQY
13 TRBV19 ASSRGQANTGELF
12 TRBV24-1 ATSDWTIPDTQY
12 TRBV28 ASRLTGQNTEAF
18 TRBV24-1 ATSDSSGSGTTSNTGELF
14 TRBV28 ASSLSGRGGGETQY
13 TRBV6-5 ASRQQTGGNQPQH
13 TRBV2 ASSEWNRIQETQY
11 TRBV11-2 ASSFGQGSSRA
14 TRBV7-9 ASSLWGGAKGDTQY
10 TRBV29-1 SVAERGYEQY
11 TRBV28 ASSGGPSTEAF
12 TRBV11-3 ASSPTSGTGELF
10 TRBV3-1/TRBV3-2 ASSQVRYEQY
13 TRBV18 ASSPWGQGGETQY
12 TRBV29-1 SVVVVQSTDTQY